The source of this TCR beta chain is a study of blood T cells in healthy people across ages. CDR3 size: 13 residues. Germline CDR1 reads SEHNR; CDR2 reads FQNEAQ (reference sequence). A sample-barcoded 5' primer and a J-beta primer mix were used in a second PCR of about 6 to 11 cycles. TCRdb redid the calling of the 5' RACE reads with MiXCR, one entry per CDR3 protein. The table records about 580,000 distinct CDR3 sequences, roughly 48% of them present only once. This clonotype was observed a single time. An end of the junction does not agree with germline; a read error may underlie this. V is TRBV7-9 and J is TRBJ2-1; a weak D match, TRBD2 (5 bases). The receptor's source is a man older than 75 in good health. Input material: blood. The chain's CDR3 is CASSVAAEGEQFF. Written as DNA, the CDR3 is TGTGCCAGCAGCGTAGCAGCTGAGGGTGAGCAGTTCTTC.